One T cell receptor beta chain is described in this entry. Sequencing was performed with immunoSEQ multiplex PCR; in TCRdb, only in-frame clones are kept and a portion is missing. Among some 100,000 clones listed, almost 95% were seen once. This sample was taken from a study of T cell changes during pregnancy in multiple sclerosis. The CDR3 covers 15 residues. Germline CDR1 and CDR2: SEHNR and FQNEAQ (reference sequence). Trimming at V came to 5 bases and at J to 3 bases, leaving 6 bases not matched to a gene. This chain joins TRBV7-9 and TRBJ2-2; TRBD2 matches 7 bases. Specimen: peripheral blood, collected before pregnancy. This clonotype was sampled from a female donor with multiple sclerosis, enrolled in a pregnancy study. CDR3 loop: CASSPTRGDTGELFF. CDR3 DNA sequence: TGTGCCAGCAGCCCGACCCGGGGGGACACCGGGGAGCTGTTTTTT. Looking up the rest from reference TRBV7-9 and TRBJ2-2 gives the full variable domain: DTGVSQNPRHKITKRGQNVTFRCDPISEHNRLYWYRQTLGQGPEFLTYFQNEAQLEKSRLLSDRFSAERPKGSFSTLEIQRTEQGDSAMYLCASSPTRGDTGELFFGEGSRLTVL.